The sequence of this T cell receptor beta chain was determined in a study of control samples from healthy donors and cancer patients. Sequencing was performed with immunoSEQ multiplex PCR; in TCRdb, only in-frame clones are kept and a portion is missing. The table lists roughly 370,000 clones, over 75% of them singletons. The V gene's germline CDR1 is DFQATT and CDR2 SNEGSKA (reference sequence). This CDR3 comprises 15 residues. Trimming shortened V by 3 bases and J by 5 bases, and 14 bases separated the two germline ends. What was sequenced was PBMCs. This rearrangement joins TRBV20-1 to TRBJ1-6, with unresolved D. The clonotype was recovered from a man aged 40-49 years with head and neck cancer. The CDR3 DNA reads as TGCAGTGCTAGTCTTGTCGGACTTGATAATTCACCCCTCCACTTT. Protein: CSASLVGLDNSPLHF.